This T cell receptor beta chain appears in the sequencing data of a study of tumor-infiltrating lymphocytes in primary liver carcinoma. This clonotype was observed at least ten times. The study extracted blood RNA from unsorted whole blood and also extracted germline DNA. This CDR3 spans 17 amino acids. The V segment lost 5 bases and the J segment 6 bases; nucleotides outside the gene matches: 14. Researchers generated TCR beta cDNA from roughly 520 ng of total RNA, relying on a constant-region primer. Three nested multiplex PCR rounds, a slightly modified ARM-PCR, produced the libraries for TCR beta. Primers for the first two PCR rounds were TRBV1-TRBV30 forward primers and a C-beta reverse primer (around 10 cycles per round). MiXCR was run by TCRdb on the multiplex PCR reads, yielding one entry per CDR3 protein. The profile shows about 200,000 distinct CDR3 sequences, around three fifths of them singletons.

This chain connects TRBV12-3 or TRBV12-4 to TRBJ2-1, with 9 bases fitting TRBD1. Sequenced material: peripheral blood. The origin of this receptor is a woman aged 55-70 years with primary liver carcinoma and hepatitis B virus infection. CDR3 region: CASSDPSTGGLFNEQFF. In DNA, the CDR3 is TGTGCCAGCAGTGACCCCAGTACAGGGGGCCTTTTCAATGAGCAGTTCTTC.